Sequencing of this TCR beta chain was carried out in a study (dated by TCRdb to about 2016). The CDR3 sequence holds 12 residues, the cysteine and phenylalanine included. Only the CDR3 portion is preserved as DNA: 36 bases, with reading frame beginning at the first base. The germline V gene (reference sequence) gives CDR1 as SSHAT and CDR2 as FNYEAQ. The library was produced with RT-PCR. Sequenced using an Illumina MiSeq. TCRdb applied fastp at Q25 and MiXCR to the public reads, then kept only in-frame beta chains. Each entry is one CDR3 protein sequence, shown with its most common DNA and genes. Present in this sample are almost 700,000 distinct CDR3 sequences, 11% to 15% of which were seen just once. Jointly, the top ten make up 3.6% of the sample. In regard to this clonotype: Its antigen is unknown. There are no base qualities to consult, and no much larger clone falls within one base.

Here the chain combines TRBV7-7 and TRBJ2-5; TRBD2 lines up with 7 middle nucleotides. The sample was memory CD4+ T cells from blood. The TCR was taken from a female donor in good health, serving as a healthy control. The CDR3 region reads CASGPGGETQYF. The nucleotide sequence is TGTGCTAGCGGGCCAGGCGGGGAGACCCAGTACTTC.